The clone carrying this T cell receptor beta chain was found a few times. Its cognate antigen is unknown. This sample is part of a study of cytomegalovirus exposure and HLA in healthy donors. CDR1 is MDHEN and CDR2 is SYDVKM in the germline V gene. The CDR3 has 15 amino acids. V dropped 6 bases and J dropped 3 bases, with 15 bases sitting between them. Findings of the study overall: A few chains tied to CMV proved CMV antigen-specific in vitro.

The PCR ran on 60 Vbeta and 13 Jbeta primers. Sequencing used immunoSEQ multiplex PCR; TCRdb keeps in-frame clones, though not all of them. Of over 150,000 clones listed, 60% to 80% are singletons. The rearrangement joins TRBV28 to TRBJ2-4; tentatively, D is TRBD1 (5 bases). This TCR derives from a male donor in good health and CMV-seronegative. Sequenced sample: PBMCs. CDR3 bases: TGTGCCAGCAGGGTTATGCGGCAGGGCAAAAACATTCAGTACTTC. This sequence encodes CASRVMRQGKNIQYF.